This TCR beta chain was identified in a study of low-dose radiotherapy and immunotherapy resistance in tumors. The wider study: In Cohort 2, 1 Gy per fraction was delivered every two weeks, for a total of 13 Gy over 26 weeks. Intravenous ipilimumab 1 mg/kg every six weeks was given with nivolumab 240 mg every two weeks. Every two weeks, cyclophosphamide 200 mg/m2 was infused one day before radiation plus immunotherapy.

Time point denoted: before trial treatment. Donors were administered nivolumab, ipilimumab, aspirin and low-dose cyclophosphamide, together with low-dose radiotherapy. V lost 0 bases, J lost 7 bases, and 17 bases stayed unmatched. From germline, CDR1 is SGHNT and CDR2 YYREEE (reference sequence). This CDR3 is 19 amino acids long. cDNA synthesis used a TRAV/TRBV-specific primer set for both chains. TCRs underwent about 20 PCR cycles of amplification with a constant-region primer and V-primer adapter. MiXCR, run by TCRdb on the reads, gives a single entry per CDR3 protein. The repertoire holds tens of thousands of distinct CDR3 sequences, with under 30% as singletons. For this clonotype: A far larger clone is one base from this, pointing to a likely read error.

The clonotype originates from a male donor with prostate cancer. This chain connects TRBV5-4 to TRBJ2-7; TRBD2 agrees at 12 bases. The sample here was PBMCs, taken before treatment. This chain's CDR3 is CASSLGGLTSGRSYNEQYF. The CDR3 coding sequence is TGTGCCAGCAGCTTGGGGGGATTGACTAGCGGGAGATCCTACAATGAGCAGTACTTC.